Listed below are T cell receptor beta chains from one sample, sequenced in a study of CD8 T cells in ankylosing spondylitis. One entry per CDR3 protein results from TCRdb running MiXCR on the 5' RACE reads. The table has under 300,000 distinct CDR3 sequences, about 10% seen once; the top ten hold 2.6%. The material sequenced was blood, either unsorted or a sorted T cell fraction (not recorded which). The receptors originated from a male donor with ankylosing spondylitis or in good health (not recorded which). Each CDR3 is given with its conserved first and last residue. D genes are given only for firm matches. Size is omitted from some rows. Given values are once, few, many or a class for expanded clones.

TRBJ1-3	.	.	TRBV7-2	TGTGCCAGCAGCTCCCTAACTGCGGCAGGAAACACCATATATTTT	CASSSLTAAGNTIYF
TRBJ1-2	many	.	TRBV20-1	TGCAGTGCTAGAGGTCTGAGAGGCAGAGAAAACTATGGCTACACCTTC	CSARGLRGRENYGYTF
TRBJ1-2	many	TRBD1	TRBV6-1	TGTGCCAGCGTCAGAGGGACAGGGGGCGCGGATGGCTACACCTTC	CASVRGTGGADGYTF
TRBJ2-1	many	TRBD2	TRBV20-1	TGCAGTGCTTTACGGCTAGCGGCCTACAATGAGCAGTTCTTC	CSALRLAAYNEQFF
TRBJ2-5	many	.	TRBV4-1	TGCGCCAGCAGCTTTAACTCGAAAGAGACCCAGTACTTC	CASSFNSKETQYF
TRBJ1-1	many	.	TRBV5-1	TGCGCCAGCAGCTTGGGCTCACCGAACACTGAAGCTTTCTTT	CASSLGSPNTEAFF
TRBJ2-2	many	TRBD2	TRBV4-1	TGCGCCAGCAGCCAACGTCCCGGGACTAGCGGGGGAAACACCGGGGAGCTGTTTTTT	CASSQRPGTSGGNTGELFF
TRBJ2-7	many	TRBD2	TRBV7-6	TGTGCCAGCAGCCTGGAACCGGGACTAGCGGGAGTCGAATCCTACGAGCAGTACTTC	CASSLEPGLAGVESYEQYF
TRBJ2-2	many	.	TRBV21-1	TGTGCCAGCAGCAAATTTGGGAGGAGCCTAGCGGAACCGAACACCGGGGAGCTGTTTTTT	CASSKFGRSLAEPNTGELFF
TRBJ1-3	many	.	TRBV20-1	TGCAGTGCCGGGGAGCAGCGGGACACCATATATTTT	CSAGEQRDTIYF
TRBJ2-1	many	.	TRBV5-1	TGCGCCAGCAGCTTGAATGGGGTTAGCGGTACGCAGTTCTTC	CASSLNGVSGTQFF
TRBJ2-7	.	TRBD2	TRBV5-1	TGCGCCAGCAGCTTGATTAGCGGGAGTAACTACGAGCAGTACTTC	CASSLISGSNYEQYF
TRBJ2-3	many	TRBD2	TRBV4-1	TGCGCCAGCAGCCAAGCGGGAGGGCCGGCAGATACGCAGTATTTT	CASSQAGGPADTQYF
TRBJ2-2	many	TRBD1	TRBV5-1	TGCGCCAGCAGCTTGGAAGGGGGCGCGAACACCGGGGAGCTGTTTTTT	CASSLEGGANTGELFF
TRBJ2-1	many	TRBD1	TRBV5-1	TGCGCCAGCAGCACGGGACAGGTATCCTACAATGAGCAGTTCTTC	CASSTGQVSYNEQFF
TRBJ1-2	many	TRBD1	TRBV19	TGTGCCTCTTCAGGGGGCCGCGGCTACACCTTC	CASSGGRGYTF
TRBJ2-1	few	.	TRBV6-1	TGTGCCAGCGGACGGGGTAATCGGGAGCCCTCCTACAATGAGCAGTTCTTC	CASGRGNREPSYNEQFF
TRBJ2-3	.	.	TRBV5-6	TGTGCCAGCAGCTTGAGGACTTTTACAGATACGCAGTATTTT	CASSLRTFTDTQYF